The 7 T cell receptor beta chains given below trace back to one sample, sequenced in a study of PD-L1 blockade in urothelial cancer. Profiling relied on immunoSEQ multiplex PCR, and the TCRdb table lists in-frame clones only, not all of them. The sample records around 38,000 clones, under 90% being singletons. Time point reported: pretreatment peripheral blood. The specimen was PBMCs, collected around atezolizumab (anti-PD-L1) treatment. Receptor source: a man in his fifties or sixties with urothelial cancer.

The chain combines TRBV2 with TRBJ1-6; 7 nucleotides line up with TRBD1. The CDR3 has 15 amino acids. Germline V gene sequence: CDR1 SNHLY, CDR2 FYNNEI. Losses at the gene ends were 6 bases for V and 8 bases for J; bases not matched to a gene: 10. The CDR3 sequence: CASSGRTGRDSPLHF. The DNA of the CDR3 is TGTGCCAGCAGCGGTCGGACAGGCAGAGATTCACCCCTCCACTTT.

V gene TRBV19 combines with J gene TRBJ2-2, with 7 bases that match TRBD2. The CDR3 loop spans 14 amino acids. The J segment lost 4 bases and the V segment lost 9 bases, leaving 8 bases of the junction unmatched. Germline CDR1 is LNHDA and CDR2 is SQIVND (reference sequence). The CDR3 is CASGAGDGTGELFF. The CDR3, as DNA: TGTGCCAGCGGGGCGGGAGACGGCACCGGGGAGCTGTTTTTT.

The chain joins TRBV7-3 to TRBJ1-2, with 9 bases identical to TRBD1. With 1 base clipped from V and 2 bases from J, the junction kept 5 bases outside the gene matches. The CDR3 sequence is 16 residues long. Germline-derived CDR1 and CDR2 are SGHTA and FQGTGA. CDR3 loop: CASSLRWTGANYGYTF. CDR3 nucleotides: TGTGCCAGCAGCTTAAGGTGGACAGGGGCGAACTATGGCTACACCTTC.

In its sample, this clone was seen a few times. The chain is built from TRBV25-1 and TRBJ2-5; D is ambiguous. Trimming removed 8 bases at V and 1 base at J, with 14 bases between. CDR1 and CDR2 (germline): MGHDK, SYGVNS. The CDR3 totals 14 residues. CDR3 DNA sequence: TGTGCCAGCGCCCGGTCGTCTGGCCAAGAGACCCAGTACTTC. Translation gives CASARSSGQETQYF.

The chain combines TRBV27 with TRBJ2-7; a weak D match, TRBD1 (6 bases). The V gene's germline CDR1 is MNHEY and CDR2 SMNVEV (reference sequence). The CDR3 has 15 amino acids. The germline V and J ends were trimmed by 4 bases and 3 bases, with 16 bases remaining between them. The CDR3 sequence: CASSSHRAGDYEQYF. The CDR3 nucleotides read TGTGCCAGCAGTTCCCACAGGGCAGGAGACTACGAGCAGTACTTC.

This sequence joins TRBV2 and TRBJ1-5, with 8 bases aligning to TRBD1. The CDR3 has 14 residues. The V and J ends lost 7 bases and 5 bases, in that order; junction bases with no gene match: 7. Germline V gene data show CDR1 as SNHLY and CDR2 as FYNNEI. CDR3 in amino acids: CASKFRGPHQPQHF. The DNA for the CDR3 is TGTGCCAGCAAATTCAGGGGGCCCCATCAGCCCCAGCATTTT.

The table lists this clone with a count of one. The chain employs TRBV9 and TRBJ2-5; weak D call: TRBD1 (6 bases). Trimming stripped 0 bases from V and 5 bases from J, with 14 bases between. Germline lookup yields CDR1 SGDLS and CDR2 YYNGEE. This CDR3 spans 15 amino acids. This CDR3 reads CASSVEGVMRETQYF. The CDR3 nucleotides are TGTGCCAGCAGCGTAGAGGGGGTGATGCGGGAGACCCAGTACTTC.